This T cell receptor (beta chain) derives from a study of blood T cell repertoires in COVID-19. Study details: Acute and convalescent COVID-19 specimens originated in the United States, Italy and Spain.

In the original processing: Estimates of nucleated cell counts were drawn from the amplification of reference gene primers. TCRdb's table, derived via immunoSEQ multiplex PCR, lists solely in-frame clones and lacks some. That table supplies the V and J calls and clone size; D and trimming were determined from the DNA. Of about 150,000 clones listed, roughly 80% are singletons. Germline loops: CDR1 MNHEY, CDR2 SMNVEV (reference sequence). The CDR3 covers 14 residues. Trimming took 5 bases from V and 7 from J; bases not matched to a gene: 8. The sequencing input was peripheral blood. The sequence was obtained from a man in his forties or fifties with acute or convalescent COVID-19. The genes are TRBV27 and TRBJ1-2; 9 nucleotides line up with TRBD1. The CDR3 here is CASSPGTGTSGYTF. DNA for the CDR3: TGTGCCAGCAGTCCCGGGACAGGGACGAGTGGCTACACCTTC.